One sample yielded the 26 T cell receptor beta chains listed below, sequenced in a study of T-cell reconstitution after alpha-beta-depleted transplantation in children. Unique molecular identifiers were incorporated during preparation of the TCRbeta library. TCRdb reprocessed the PCR reads via MiXCR and lists one record per CDR3 protein. The sample contains hundreds of thousands of distinct CDR3 sequences, approximately 32% of which appear only once. The starting material was PBMCs from the stem cell graft donor, obtained from the stem cell graft. All receptors derive from a human donor who donated a stem cell graft to a child with aplastic anemia.

This clonotype turned up a few times. The J gene is TRBJ1-1, the V gene TRBV4-3, with D hard to call. CDR3 length: 15 residues. The ends were cut back, 0 bases at V and 3 bases at J, with 11 bases in the middle. CDR1 is LGHNA and CDR2 is YSLEER in the germline V gene. CDR3 in DNA: TGCGCCAGCAGCCAAGAATTAGGTCGGGACACTGAAGCTTTCTTT. Its translation is CASSQELGRDTEAFF.

The chain joins TRBV29-1 to TRBJ2-1; D remains ambiguous. The length of the CDR3 is 13 residues. Per the germline V gene, CDR1 is SQVTM and CDR2 is ANQGSEA. Deletions cut 0 bases from V and 2 bases from J, with 5 bases between. The CDR3 here is CSVEDVPYNEQFF. DNA for the CDR3: TGCAGCGTTGAAGACGTACCCTACAATGAGCAGTTCTTC.

The chain couples TRBV28 to TRBJ2-5, with a weak D call TRBD1 (6 bases). V dropped 5 bases and J dropped 2 bases, with 12 bases sitting between them. This CDR3 spans 14 amino acids. CDR1 and CDR2 from the germline V gene are MDHEN and SYDVKM. The CDR3 DNA reads TGTGCCAGCAGTCTCGGACAGTTACAAGAGACCCAGTACTTC. It is translated as CASSLGQLQETQYF.

This clonotype has a handful of counts. This chain joins TRBV7-9 and TRBJ2-7, with 7 nucleotides matching TRBD2. J was trimmed by 3 bases and V by 5 bases; bases with no gene match: 10. The CDR3 extends over 15 amino acids. Germline V gene data show CDR1 as SEHNR and CDR2 as FQNEAQ (reference sequence). Here the CDR3 reads CASSPPPGGLYEQYF. CDR3 DNA sequence: TGTGCCAGCAGCCCGCCACCGGGAGGACTCTACGAGCAGTACTTC.

The chain is built from TRBV2 and TRBJ1-5; D remains ambiguous. This CDR3 has 14 residues. Germline V gene data show CDR1 as SNHLY and CDR2 as FYNNEI. Trimming removed 1 base at V and 5 bases at J, with 9 bases between. This CDR3 reads CASSEGGRDQPQHF. The CDR3 DNA reads TGTGCCAGCAGTGAAGGGGGTAGGGATCAGCCCCAGCATTTT.

The CDR3 nucleotides are TGTGCCAGCAGCCACCTATTTTCGGAGAATGAAAAACTGTTTTTT. This translates into CASSHLFSENEKLFF. The chain is built from TRBV7-8 and TRBJ1-4; the D is unclear. Germline CDR1 SGHVS, CDR2 FQNEAQ. Trimming pared 5 bases from V and 5 bases from J, leaving 15 bases between. The CDR3 totals 15 residues.

This clonotype was seen a few times. The chain recombines TRBV20-1 with TRBJ2-1; D assignment may be TRBD1 or TRBD2 (5 bases each). From germline, CDR1 is DFQATT and CDR2 SNEGSKA (reference sequence). This CDR3 spans 14 amino acids. V was clipped by 1 base and J by 0 bases, with 7 bases between them. The DNA of the CDR3 is TGCAGTGCTAGAGGTGGGGGCTCCTACAATGAGCAGTTCTTC. Its translation is CSARGGGSYNEQFF.

Many counts were recorded for this clonotype. The rearrangement links TRBV4-3 to TRBJ2-2; D uncertain. The length of the CDR3 is 13 residues. V was clipped by 0 bases and J by 2 bases, with 1 base between them. CDR1 and CDR2 (germline): LGHNA, YSLEER. The chain's CDR3 is CASSQDNTGELFF. In DNA, the CDR3 is TGCGCCAGCAGCCAAGATAACACCGGGGAGCTGTTTTTT.

This clonotype was picked up a small number of times. This rearrangement joins TRBV5-1 to TRBJ2-7; D is possibly TRBD1 (5 bases). V dropped 6 bases and J dropped 0 bases, with 13 bases sitting between them. The V gene's germline CDR1 is SGHRS and CDR2 YFSETQ. The CDR3 spans 14 residues. CDR3 DNA: TGCGCCAGCACCGACCCCAGGGACTCCTACGAGCAGTACTTC. It encodes CASTDPRDSYEQYF.

The V gene is TRBV6-2 or TRBV6-3, the J gene TRBJ2-3; D ambiguous. The CDR3 is made up of 13 amino acids. The ends were cut back, 9 bases at V and 0 bases at J, with 10 bases in the middle. Germline V gene sequence: CDR1 MNHEY, CDR2 SVGEGT. The CDR3 DNA reads TGTGCCAGTGGAGCCCCTAGCACAGATACGCAGTATTTT. Protein product: CASGAPSTDTQYF.

In this sample, this clonotype turned up a few times. This chain uses TRBV10-3 with TRBJ1-4; 11 bases are shared with TRBD1. This CDR3 is 13 amino acids long. V shed 10 bases and J 6 bases; nucleotides not matched to a gene: 4. CDR1 and CDR2 (germline): ENHRY, SYGVKD. CDR3 bases: TGTGCCACCTCGGGACAGGGGGATGAAAAACTGTTTTTT. Translation: CATSGQGDEKLFF.

The V call is TRBV20-1, the J call TRBJ1-4, with D uncertain. The V end lost 6 bases, the J end lost 6 bases, and 14 bases lay between the germline ends. From germline, CDR1 is DFQATT and CDR2 SNEGSKA (reference sequence). The CDR3 runs 13 residues. The CDR3 DNA reads TGCAGTGCCACCGGGCCTCAATATGAAAAACTGTTTTTT. Translating it yields CSATGPQYEKLFF.

The V gene is TRBV5-5, the J gene TRBJ1-1; 7 nucleotides agree with TRBD1. The CDR3 extends over 16 amino acids. V gave up 0 bases and J gave up 0 bases; unmatched junction bases: 5. CDR1 SGHKS and CDR2 YYEKEE come from the germline V gene (reference sequence). This chain's CDR3 is CASSLGPGQMNTEAFF. DNA for the CDR3: TGTGCCAGCAGCTTGGGTCCGGGACAGATGAACACTGAAGCTTTCTTT.

The chain has TRBV9 and TRBJ2-4; 9 nucleotides agree with TRBD2. CDR3 length: 16 residues. In germline, CDR1 is SGDLS, CDR2 YYNGEE. With V trimmed by 0 bases and J by 8 bases, 9 bases remained unmatched. CDR3 coding DNA: TGTGCCAGCAGCGTAGGTTCAGCGGGAGGTCATTACATTCAGTACTTC. It specifies CASSVGSAGGHYIQYF.

The rearrangement joins TRBV5-1 to TRBJ2-1, with 7 bases that match TRBD1. Germline V lookup: CDR1 SGHRS, CDR2 YFSETQ. The CDR3 is 14 amino acids. The V segment lost 0 bases and the J segment 8 bases; nucleotides outside the gene matches: 5. The CDR3 is CASSLGDSSDEQFF. CDR3 DNA sequence: TGCGCCAGCAGCTTGGGGGACAGCTCGGATGAGCAGTTCTTC.

The chain uses TRBV4-3 and TRBJ1-2, with 8 bases identical to TRBD1. J gave up 4 bases and V 3 bases, and 10 bases lay outside the gene matches. CDR1 and CDR2 (germline): LGHNA, YSLEER. This CDR3 contains 16 residues. The CDR3 loop reads CASSQGRQDRVYGYTF. CDR3 nucleotides: TGCGCCAGCAGCCAGGGGAGGCAGGACAGGGTCTATGGCTACACCTTC.

The chain uses TRBV29-1 and TRBJ1-2, with 9 bases fitting TRBD1. The CDR3 loop spans 12 amino acids. The V gene's germline CDR1 is SQVTM and CDR2 ANQGSEA. With 3 bases clipped from V and 8 bases from J, the junction kept 4 bases outside the gene matches. This CDR3 is CSVDSGTGGYTF. CDR3 DNA: TGCAGCGTTGATTCCGGGACAGGGGGCTACACCTTC.

This clonotype showed up many times. This sequence joins TRBV7-2 and TRBJ2-3, with D possibly TRBD2 on 6 matching bases. Trimming cost V 1 base and J 0 bases, with 11 bases left between them. This CDR3 is 16 amino acids long. Germline CDR1 SGHTA, CDR2 FQGNSA. This CDR3 reads CASSLGGLGSTDTQYF. The CDR3 region has the DNA TGTGCCAGCAGCTTAGGGGGACTGGGGAGCACAGATACGCAGTATTTT.

There are a few counts of this clonotype. V gene TRBV30 combines with J gene TRBJ2-2; TRBD1 agrees at 10 bases. V lost 5 bases, J lost 6 bases, and 0 bases stayed unmatched. This CDR3 is 12 amino acids long. Per the germline V gene, CDR1 is GTSNPN and CDR2 is SVGIG (reference sequence). CDR3 coding DNA: TGTGCCTGGGGGACAGGGGCCGGGGAGCTGTTTTTT. Its protein product is CAWGTGAGELFF. The full variable domain, in which reference TRBV30 and TRBJ2-2 provide the parts outside the CDR3, is SQTIHQWPATLVQPVGSPLSLECTVEGTSNPNLYWYRQAAGRGLQLLFYSVGIGQISSEVPQNLSASRPQDRQFILSSKKLLLSDSGFYLCAWGTGAGELFFGEGSRLTVL.

The chain uses TRBV20-1 and TRBJ1-1; D not resolved. In germline, CDR1 is DFQATT, CDR2 SNEGSKA (reference sequence). V lost 1 base and J lost 0, with 6 bases in between. The CDR3 has 13 residues. As DNA, the CDR3 is TGCAGTGCTAGAGGCAGGATGAACACTGAAGCTTTCTTT. Its protein is CSARGRMNTEAFF.

This clonotype was detected ten times or more. This chain connects TRBV6-5 to TRBJ2-1; no definite D call. Per germline, CDR1 MNHEY and CDR2 SVGAGI. The CDR3 totals 14 residues. Between the trimmed V and J ends, which lost 3 bases and 0 bases, there was a span of 6 bases. This CDR3 is CASSYDSSYNEQFF. The CDR3 DNA reads as TGTGCCAGCAGTTATGATAGCTCCTACAATGAGCAGTTCTTC.

V and J are TRBV20-1 and TRBJ1-5; D is uncertain. The CDR3 consists of 15 residues. Trimming shortened V by 3 bases and J by 3 bases, and 15 bases separated the two germline ends. The germline gives CDR1 DFQATT, CDR2 SNEGSKA (reference sequence). The CDR3 region has the DNA TGCAGTGCTAGCCCCGGCCCCAGGAACAATCAGCCCCAGCATTTT. Protein product: CSASPGPRNNQPQHF.

The chain combines TRBV7-3 with TRBJ2-2, with 11 bases that match TRBD1. Germline V lookup: CDR1 SGHTA, CDR2 FQGTGA. V was clipped by 5 bases and J by 6 bases; unmatched bases: 8. There are 16 residues in the CDR3. The CDR3 region has the DNA TGTGCCAGCAGCCCAGGCGGGACAGGGGGAGCCGGGGAGCTGTTTTTT. Encoded protein: CASSPGGTGGAGELFF.

The chain joins TRBV5-1 to TRBJ1-2, with 8 bases aligning to TRBD1. In germline, CDR1 is SGHRS, CDR2 YFSETQ. The J segment lost 6 bases and the V segment lost 0 bases, leaving 7 bases of the junction unmatched. CDR3 length: 15 amino acids. The CDR3: CASSLAGTGGNGYTF. The CDR3 DNA reads as TGCGCCAGCAGCTTGGCCGGCACAGGGGGAAATGGCTACACCTTC.

This clonotype has more than one count but fewer than ten. The J gene is TRBJ1-5, the V gene TRBV7-6; unclear D gene. Germline V gene data show CDR1 as SGHVS and CDR2 as FNYEAQ. The CDR3 runs to 14 residues. V was shortened by 1 base and J by 4 bases, with 8 bases between the two germline ends. The CDR3 sequence: CASSLEAENQPQHF. CDR3 DNA: TGTGCCAGCAGCTTAGAGGCAGAGAATCAGCCCCAGCATTTT.

The rearrangement links TRBV28 to TRBJ2-1, with D uncertain. CDR1 MDHEN and CDR2 SYDVKM come from the germline V gene. The CDR3 sequence is 14 residues long. Trimming stripped 8 bases from V and 6 bases from J, with 17 bases between. CDR3 coding DNA: TGTGCCAGCTCCCTTGGGTTCGGAATCAATGAGCAGTTCTTC. Amino acid sequence: CASSLGFGINEQFF.